The T cell receptor (beta chain) under discussion was sequenced for a study of shared clonotypes between healthy human individuals. The overall study: There were three CD4 naive, three CD4 memory, two CD8 naive and one CD8 memory plates per donor.

Study observations and caveats: Naive subsets usually exceeded memory subsets in estimated richness.

This clone was seen a single time. As yet, its antigen is unknown. The CDR3 runs 14 residues. The germline V and J ends were trimmed by 0 bases and 10 bases, with 14 bases remaining between them. CDR1 and CDR2 from the germline V gene are SGDLS and YYNGEE. Produced via immunoSEQ multiplex PCR; TCRdb's table is partial and in-frame only. Of around 990,000 clones listed, about 72% are singletons. The clonotype originates from a man aged 18 to 35 in good health. Some clones in this sample may be carry-over from other donors' samples. The material sequenced was memory CD4+ T cells from PBMCs. Subset noted: CD45RA-negative fraction. The rearrangement uses TRBV9 and TRBJ2-1, with D possibly being TRBD2 (6 bases). Here the CDR3 DNA reads TGTGCCAGCAGCGTAGTAGAAGGAGGAGGGGAGCAGTTCTTC. Translation: CASSVVEGGGEQFF.